This T cell receptor beta chain is drawn from a study of tumor-infiltrating lymphocytes in primary liver carcinoma. Whole-study findings and limits: Merely about 7.5-24% of top clones occurred in all five tumor regions.

Concerning this clonotype itself: What it binds is unknown. Its ends do not fully match the called genes, so a read error is possible.

The roughly 17-31 mg bulk tissue piece was not sorted before simultaneous RNA and DNA extraction. This CDR3 has 13 residues. Germline lookup yields CDR1 SQVTM and CDR2 ANQGSEA. Synthesis of TCR beta cDNA was carried out from about 500 ng total RNA with a constant-region primer. ARM-PCR was slightly modified, and three nested multiplex PCR rounds with it gave rise to the TCR beta libraries. TRBV1-TRBV30 forward primers paired with a C-beta reverse primer were used in the first two PCR rounds, which ran about 11 cycles each. TCRdb reanalysed the multiplex PCR reads using MiXCR and keeps one entry per CDR3 protein. This table has 100,000 or so distinct CDR3 sequences, roughly 85% appearing once.

The origin of this receptor is a man aged 40-50 years with primary liver carcinoma and hepatitis B virus infection. This chain joins TRBV29-1 and TRBJ1-1, with D hard to call. The sequencing input was liver tumor tissue from sampling region 3. Subset meaning: tumor region T3, left-lateral pole. The DNA of the CDR3 is TGCAGCACGCCGAGGACTGTGAACATTGAAGCTTTCTTT. Translated, it gives CSTPRTVNIEAFF.